The 15 T cell receptor beta chains below were found in one sample sequenced in a study of T cell responses to AZD1222 COVID-19 vaccine. The data were produced by immunoSEQ multiplex PCR, yet TCRdb's version contains in-frame clones alone and is incomplete. The repertoire holds 200,000 or so clones, with approximately 90% as singletons. The starting material was peripheral blood, obtained on day 0 of AZD1222 vaccination. The receptors were gathered from an adult in good health.

The chain has TRBV20-1 and TRBJ2-3; D might be TRBD1 or TRBD2, each matching 5 bases. Per the germline V gene, CDR1 is DFQATT and CDR2 is SNEGSKA (reference sequence). V was clipped by 3 bases and J by 0 bases, with 16 bases between them. This CDR3 spans 16 amino acids. CDR3 DNA: TGCAGTGCTAGTGGCAGGGAGTTCTTTAGCACAGATACGCAGTATTTT. It yields the protein CSASGREFFSTDTQYF.

This clone was observed a handful of times. The rearrangement links TRBV28 to TRBJ1-4, with D perhaps matching TRBD1 (5 bases). Germline CDR1 is MDHEN and CDR2 is SYDVKM. V lost 3 bases to trimming and J lost 8 bases, with 13 bases between them. The CDR3 is 14 residues long. The CDR3, as DNA: TGTGCCAGCAGTTTTCAGGGACCCCAAGAAAAACTGTTTTTT. Protein: CASSFQGPQEKLFF.

This sequence joins TRBV6-5 and TRBJ2-1, with 10 bases aligning to TRBD2. This CDR3 has 15 amino acids. The ends lost 5 bases at V and 3 bases at J; junction bases unmatched: 4. Germline V gene lookup returns CDR1 MNHEY and CDR2 SVGAGI. The CDR3 bases are TGTGCCAGCAGTACCTGGACTAGCGGCTACAATGAGCAGTTCTTC. It translates to CASSTWTSGYNEQFF.

The V and J genes are TRBV7-3 and TRBJ2-1; 9 bases are shared with TRBD2. The CDR3 extends over 15 amino acids. V gave up 3 bases and J gave up 8 bases; unmatched junction bases: 8. Per germline, CDR1 SGHTA and CDR2 FQGTGA. The CDR3, as DNA: TGTGCCAGCAGCTTGGGCGCGGGGGGGTACGATGAGCAGTTCTTC. Translation gives CASSLGAGGYDEQFF.

This clone was detected only once. The CDR3 DNA is TGTGCCATCAGTGAGTGGCACTTTCTTATGAACACTGAAGCTTTCTTT. This encodes CAISEWHFLMNTEAFF. V is TRBV10-3 and J is TRBJ1-1; D not certain. Looked up from germline, CDR1 is ENHRY and CDR2 is SYGVKD. The V and J ends lost 1 base and 0 bases respectively, with 12 bases between them. This CDR3 comprises 16 residues.

As to this clone: Mismatch with germline at one junction end may stem from a read error. V is TRBV7-7 and J is TRBJ2-5; no clear D gene. The germline V gene encodes CDR1 SSHAT and CDR2 FNYEAQ (reference sequence). There are 14 residues in the CDR3. The CDR3: CASSLGSAGETQYF. The CDR3 DNA reads TGTGCTAGCAGCTTAGGGTCCGCCGGAGAGACCCAGTACTTC.

The chain recombines TRBV9 with TRBJ2-7, with TRBD1 matching over 9 bases. CDR1 and CDR2 from the germline V gene are SGDLS and YYNGEE. The junction had 6 bases not matched to a gene; V was cut back by 3 bases and J by 5 bases. The CDR3 is made up of 14 amino acids. The CDR3 protein is CASSERDRAHEQYF. CDR3 bases: TGTGCCAGCAGCGAAAGGGACAGGGCCCACGAGCAGTACTTC. The whole variable domain, filled in from reference TRBV9 and TRBJ2-7, reads DSGVTQTPKHLITATGQRVTLRCSPRSGDLSVYWYQQSLDQGLQFLIQYYNGEERAKGNILERFSAQQFPDLHSELNLSSLELGDSALYFCASSERDRAHEQYFGPGTRLTVT.

V gene TRBV27 combines with J gene TRBJ2-4; 7 bases fit TRBD2. This CDR3 region has 14 residues. Per the germline V gene, CDR1 is MNHEY and CDR2 is SMNVEV (reference sequence). The trim removed 2 bases at V and 11 bases at J, leaving 9 bases unmatched. DNA of the CDR3: TGTGCCAGCAGTTTAGGCCAGGGTGGGGGGGTTCAGTACTTC. Its protein is CASSLGQGGGVQYF.

This clone has a handful of counts. This chain joins TRBV14 and TRBJ2-1; 12 bases fit TRBD2. CDR3 size: 17 residues. V lost 4 bases to trimming and J lost 9 bases; unmatched junction nucleotides: 13. The germline V gene has CDR1 SGHDN and CDR2 FVKESK. CDR3 in amino acids: CASSLEAWTSGTGEQFF. The DNA for the CDR3 is TGTGCCAGCAGCCTAGAGGCCTGGACTAGCGGGACAGGTGAGCAGTTCTTC. The whole variable domain, filled in from reference TRBV14 and TRBJ2-1, reads EAGVTQFPSHSVIEKGQTVTLRCDPISGHDNLYWYRRVMGKEIKFLLHFVKESKQDESGMPNNRFLAERTGGTYSTLKVQPAELEDSGVYFCASSLEAWTSGTGEQFFGPGTRLTVL.

The genes are TRBV9 and TRBJ2-3; 11 bases are shared with TRBD2. The germline V gene has CDR1 SGDLS and CDR2 YYNGEE. The V segment lost 4 bases and the J segment 3 bases; nucleotides outside the gene matches: 16. The CDR3 totals 19 residues. The CDR3 DNA follows: TGTGCCAGCAGCTCCCCGGCGGGTAGCGGGGGGGAAGGGACAGATACGCAGTATTTT. This translates into CASSSPAGSGGEGTDTQYF.

The chain carries TRBV7-7 and TRBJ2-7; the D gene is possibly TRBD2 (5 bases). The CDR3 loop spans 13 amino acids. Trimming removed 5 bases from V and 6 bases from J, with 14 bases in between. Germline values: CDR1 SSHAT, CDR2 FNYEAQ (reference sequence). Here the CDR3 DNA reads TGTGCCAGCAGCCCCGGGGTCCTGGGCGAGCAGTACTTC. Protein: CASSPGVLGEQYF.

CDR3 DNA sequence: TGTGCCACCAGCAGAGGAGGACTACGGGATGGGACTGAAGCTTTCTTT. Translated: CATSRGGLRDGTEAFF. V usage is TRBV15 and J usage is TRBJ1-1; D unresolved. V lost 1 base and J 5 bases, leaving 17 bases between the germline ends. Germline lookup yields CDR1 LNHNV and CDR2 YYDKDF (reference sequence). The length of the CDR3 is 16 residues.

The chain uses TRBV6-5 and TRBJ1-5; D unresolved. The CDR3 contains 14 residues. V was cut by 6 bases and J by 0 bases, with 9 bases left in between. Germline V lookup: CDR1 MNHEY, CDR2 SVGAGI. The CDR3 spells CASRFRSSNQPQHF. The CDR3 DNA sequence: TGTGCCAGCAGGTTTCGAAGTAGCAATCAGCCCCAGCATTTT.

The chain joins TRBV5-1 to TRBJ1-4; weak D call: TRBD1 (5 bases). Trimming stripped 4 bases from V and 0 bases from J, with 16 bases between. This CDR3 comprises 17 residues. The germline V gene encodes CDR1 SGHRS and CDR2 YFSETQ. Here the CDR3 DNA reads TGCGCCAGCAGCCCCGCGGGGCAAGTTGCAACTAATGAAAAACTGTTTTTT. Translation gives CASSPAGQVATNEKLFF.

This chain connects TRBV6-5 to TRBJ2-5; tentatively, D is TRBD1 (5 bases). The CDR3 contains 13 residues. Trimming shortened V by 2 bases and J by 5 bases, and 9 bases separated the two germline ends. Germline CDR1 is MNHEY and CDR2 is SVGAGI. CDR3 nucleotide sequence: TGTGCCAGCAGTTACCAGGGCCTGGAGACCCAGTACTTC. Translating gives CASSYQGLETQYF.